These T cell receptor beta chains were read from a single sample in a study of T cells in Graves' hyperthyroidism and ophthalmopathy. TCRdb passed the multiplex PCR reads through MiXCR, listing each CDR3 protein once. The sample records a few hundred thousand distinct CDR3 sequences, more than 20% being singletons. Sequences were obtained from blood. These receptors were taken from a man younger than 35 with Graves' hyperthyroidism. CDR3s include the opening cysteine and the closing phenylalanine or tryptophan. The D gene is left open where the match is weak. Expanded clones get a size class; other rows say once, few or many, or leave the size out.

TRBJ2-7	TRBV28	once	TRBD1	TGTGCCAGCAGCCTTAGGGGGCTTAGCTTCTTCGAGCAGTACTTC	CASSLRGLSFFEQYF
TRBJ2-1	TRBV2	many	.	TGTGCCAGCAGTGTCAGTAACTACTATGATGAGCAGTTCTTC	CASSVSNYYDEQFF
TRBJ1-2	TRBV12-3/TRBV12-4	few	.	TGTGCCAGCAGCCACCTGGACAGATCGGGAGGTGGCTACACCTTC	CASSHLDRSGGGYTF
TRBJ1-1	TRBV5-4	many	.	TGTGCCAGCAGCGCAGCGCCTTCGGGCACTGAAGCTTTCTTT	CASSAAPSGTEAFF
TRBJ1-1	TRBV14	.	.	TGTGCCAGCAGCCAAGGGGGCAGTAGGGTCCCCTTTAGCACTGAAGCTTTCTTT	CASSQGGSRVPFSTEAFF
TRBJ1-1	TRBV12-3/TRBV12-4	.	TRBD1	TGTGCCAGCAGTTCCCCAAGGGGGCGTGATGAAGCTTTCTTT	CASSSPRGRDEAFF
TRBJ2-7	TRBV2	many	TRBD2	TGTGCCAGCAGTGCAGCGGGGGGCCACGAGCAGTACTTC	CASSAAGGHEQYF
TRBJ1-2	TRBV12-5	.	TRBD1	TGTGCTAGTGGTCCCCCGCAGACAGGGCTTGGCTACACCTTC	CASGPPQTGLGYTF
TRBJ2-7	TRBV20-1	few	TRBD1	TGCAGTGCTAGGGACAGGCCATCCTACGAGCAGTACTTC	CSARDRPSYEQYF
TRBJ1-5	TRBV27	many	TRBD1	TGTGCCAGCAGGGGGACAGGGTGGAATCAGCCCCAGCATTTT	CASRGTGWNQPQHF
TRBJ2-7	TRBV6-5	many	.	TGTGCCAGCAGTTACTCCCAGGCCTGGGCCTACGAGCAGTACTTC	CASSYSQAWAYEQYF
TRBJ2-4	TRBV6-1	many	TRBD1	TGTGCCAGCGAGGACAGGGGGGTCGAAAACATTCAGTACTTC	CASEDRGVENIQYF
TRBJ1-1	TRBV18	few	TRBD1	TGTGCCAGCTCGTTCGGCGACAGGGGATGGACTGAAGCTTTCTTT	CASSFGDRGWTEAFF
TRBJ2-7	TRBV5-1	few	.	TGCGCCAGCAGCTTGTCCCGCTCCGGGATTCTCGTTTGGGAGCAGTACTTC	CASSLSRSGILVWEQYF
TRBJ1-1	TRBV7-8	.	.	TGTGCCAGCAGCTTAGTAGTCTGGGGCACTGAAGCTTTCTTT	CASSLVVWGTEAFF
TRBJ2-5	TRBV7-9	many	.	TGTGCCAGCAGCTTAGGGGTGGATCGGATACAAGAGACCCAGTACTTC	CASSLGVDRIQETQYF
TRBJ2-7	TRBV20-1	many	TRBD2	TGCAGTGCTAGGGCGACCGGGACTAGCGGGTGGTACTTC	CSARATGTSGWYF
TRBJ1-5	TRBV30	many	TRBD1	TGTGCCTGGAGTCCTCACGGCAGGGGGAACAATCAGCCCCAGCATTTT	CAWSPHGRGNNQPQHF
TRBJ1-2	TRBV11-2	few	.	TGTGCCAGCAGCTTTAATCCGAGGGCCCCTCTTGGCTACACCTTC	CASSFNPRAPLGYTF
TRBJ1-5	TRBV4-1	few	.	TGCGCCAGCAGCGAGGCTTGGTATAGCAATCAGCCCCAGCATTTT	CASSEAWYSNQPQHF
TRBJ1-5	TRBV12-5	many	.	TGTGCTAGTGGCCTTCAGGCTGGGGATCAGCCCCAGCATTTT	CASGLQAGDQPQHF
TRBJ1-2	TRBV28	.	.	TGTGCCAGCAGTTTAAAGGGACCGGAGGGCCCAGGGTATGGCTACACCTTC	CASSLKGPEGPGYGYTF
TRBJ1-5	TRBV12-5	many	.	TGTGCTAGTGGTTTGGGGGATCCTAGCTATCAGCCCCAGCATTTT	CASGLGDPSYQPQHF
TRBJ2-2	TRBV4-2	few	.	TGTGCCAGCAGCCACCCACTAGGGGCACAGGTGAACACCGGGGAGCTGTTTTTT	CASSHPLGAQVNTGELFF
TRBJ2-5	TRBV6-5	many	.	TGTGCCAGCAGGCCCGATCCCGACTCGTGGGAGACCCAGTACTTC	CASRPDPDSWETQYF
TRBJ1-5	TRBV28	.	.	TGTGCCAGCTATATCGGACAGAACAATCAGCCCCAGCATTTT	CASYIGQNNQPQHF
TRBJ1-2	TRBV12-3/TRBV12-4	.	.	TGTGCCAGCAGTGAACACGGGGGGCCTAACTATGGCTACACCTTC	CASSEHGGPNYGYTF